Detailed here is one T cell receptor (beta chain). With 5 bases removed from V and 7 bases from J, the gap between germline ends came to 12 bases. This CDR3 spans 13 amino acids. Germline V gene sequence: CDR1 LNHDA, CDR2 SQIVND (reference sequence). The sample belongs to a study of blood T cell repertoires in COVID-19. Sequenced by immunoSEQ multiplex PCR; TCRdb stores in-frame clones only, minus some. This table holds about 89,000 clones, approximately 90% found once. The sequencing input was peripheral blood. The source is a human donor with active COVID-19. The donor label of this sample is uncertain. The rearrangement uses TRBV19 and TRBJ2-1, with a weak D call TRBD1 (5 bases). CDR3 protein: CASSPKGANEQFF. CDR3 sequence (DNA): TGTGCCAGTAGTCCCAAAGGGGCGAATGAGCAGTTCTTC.